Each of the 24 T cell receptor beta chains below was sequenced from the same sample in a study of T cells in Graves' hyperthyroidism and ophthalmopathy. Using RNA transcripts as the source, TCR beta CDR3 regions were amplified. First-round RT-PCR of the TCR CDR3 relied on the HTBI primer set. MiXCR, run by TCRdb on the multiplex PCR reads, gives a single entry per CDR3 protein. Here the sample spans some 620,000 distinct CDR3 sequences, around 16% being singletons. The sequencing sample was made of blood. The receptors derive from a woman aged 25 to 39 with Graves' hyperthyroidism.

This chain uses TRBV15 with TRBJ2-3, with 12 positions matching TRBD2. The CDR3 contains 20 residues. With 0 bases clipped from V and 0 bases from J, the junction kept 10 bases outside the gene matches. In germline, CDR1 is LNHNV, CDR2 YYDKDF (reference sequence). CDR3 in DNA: TGTGCCACCAGCAGAGAAGGTACAGGACTAGCGGGATCTAGCACAGATACGCAGTATTTT. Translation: CATSREGTGLAGSSTDTQYF.

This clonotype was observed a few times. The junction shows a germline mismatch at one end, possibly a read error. This CDR3 is CASSWVVDYGYAF. In DNA, the CDR3 is TGTGCCAGCAGTTGGGTTGTAGACTATGGCTACGCCTTC. V gene TRBV28 combines with J gene TRBJ1-2; D gene unclear. The length of the CDR3 is 13 residues. Germline CDR1 is MDHEN and CDR2 is SYDVKM.

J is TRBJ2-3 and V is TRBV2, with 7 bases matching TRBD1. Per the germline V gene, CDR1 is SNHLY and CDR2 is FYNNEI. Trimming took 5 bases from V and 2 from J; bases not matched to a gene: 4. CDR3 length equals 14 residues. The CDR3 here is CASSPQGPTDTQYF. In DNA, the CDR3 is TGTGCCAGCAGTCCACAGGGGCCCACAGATACGCAGTATTTT.

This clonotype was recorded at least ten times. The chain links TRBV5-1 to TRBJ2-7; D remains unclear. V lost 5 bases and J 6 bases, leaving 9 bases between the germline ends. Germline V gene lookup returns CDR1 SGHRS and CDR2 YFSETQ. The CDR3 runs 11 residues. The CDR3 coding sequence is TGCGCCAGCAGGGTGGGGATCGAGCAGTACTTC. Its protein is CASRVGIEQYF.

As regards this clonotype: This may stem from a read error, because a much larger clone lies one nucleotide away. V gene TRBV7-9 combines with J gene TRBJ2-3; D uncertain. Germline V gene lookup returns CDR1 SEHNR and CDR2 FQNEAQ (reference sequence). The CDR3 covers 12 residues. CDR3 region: CASSLAQDTQCF. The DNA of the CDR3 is TGTGCCAGCAGCTTAGCGCAGGATACGCAGTGTTTT.

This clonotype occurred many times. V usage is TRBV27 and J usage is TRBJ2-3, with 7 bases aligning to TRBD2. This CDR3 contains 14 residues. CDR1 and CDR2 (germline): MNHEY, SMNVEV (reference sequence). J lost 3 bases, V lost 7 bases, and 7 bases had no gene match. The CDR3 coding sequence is TGTGCCAGCACTGGCGGGAGCGAGACAGATACGCAGTATTTT. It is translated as CASTGGSETDTQYF.

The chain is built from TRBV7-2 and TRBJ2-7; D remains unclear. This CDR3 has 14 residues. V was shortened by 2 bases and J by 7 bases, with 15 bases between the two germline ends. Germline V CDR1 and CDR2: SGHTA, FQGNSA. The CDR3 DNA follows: TGTGCCAGCAGCTTAAATGGAGCGCCGCGGGAGCAGTACTTC. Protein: CASSLNGAPREQYF.

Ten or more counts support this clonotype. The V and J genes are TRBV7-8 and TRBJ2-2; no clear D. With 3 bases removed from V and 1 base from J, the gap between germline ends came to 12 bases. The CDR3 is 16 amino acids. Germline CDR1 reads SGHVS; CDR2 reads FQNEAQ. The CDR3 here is CASSFSGPWNTGELFF. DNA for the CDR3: TGTGCCAGCAGCTTTTCGGGCCCCTGGAACACCGGGGAGCTGTTTTTT.

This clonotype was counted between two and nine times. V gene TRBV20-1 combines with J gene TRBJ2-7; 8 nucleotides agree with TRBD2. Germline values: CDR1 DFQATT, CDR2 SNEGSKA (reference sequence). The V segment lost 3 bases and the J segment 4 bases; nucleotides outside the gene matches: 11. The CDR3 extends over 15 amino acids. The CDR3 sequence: CSASVLAGLTYEQYF. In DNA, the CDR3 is TGCAGTGCTAGCGTTTTAGCGGGACTCACTTACGAGCAGTACTTC.

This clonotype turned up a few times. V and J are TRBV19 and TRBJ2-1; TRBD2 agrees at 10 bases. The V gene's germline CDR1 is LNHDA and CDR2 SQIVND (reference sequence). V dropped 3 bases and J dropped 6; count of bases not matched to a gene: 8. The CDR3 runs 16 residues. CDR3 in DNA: TGTGCCAGTAGTATTGGGAGCGGGAGGGCAGGCAATGAGCAGTTCTTC. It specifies CASSIGSGRAGNEQFF.

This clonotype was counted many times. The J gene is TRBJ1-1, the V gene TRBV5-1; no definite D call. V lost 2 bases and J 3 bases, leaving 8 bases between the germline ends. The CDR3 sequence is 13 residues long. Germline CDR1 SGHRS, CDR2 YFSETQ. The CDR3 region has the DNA TGCGCCAGCAGCTTTAGTAAGGACACTGAAGCTTTCTTT. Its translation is CASSFSKDTEAFF.

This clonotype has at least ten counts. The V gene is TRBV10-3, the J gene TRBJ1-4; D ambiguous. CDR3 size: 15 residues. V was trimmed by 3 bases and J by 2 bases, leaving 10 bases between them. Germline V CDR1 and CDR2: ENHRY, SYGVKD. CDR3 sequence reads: CAISDPVGTNEKLFF. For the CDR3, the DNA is TGTGCCATCAGTGACCCCGTGGGGACTAATGAAAAACTGTTTTTT.

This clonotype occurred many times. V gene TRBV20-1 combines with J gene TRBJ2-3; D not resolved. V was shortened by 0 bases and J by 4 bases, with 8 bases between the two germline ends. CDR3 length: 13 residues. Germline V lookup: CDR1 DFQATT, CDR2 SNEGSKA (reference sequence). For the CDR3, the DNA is TGCAGTGCTAGAGATGGTGCTGCAGATACGCAGTATTTT. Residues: CSARDGAADTQYF.

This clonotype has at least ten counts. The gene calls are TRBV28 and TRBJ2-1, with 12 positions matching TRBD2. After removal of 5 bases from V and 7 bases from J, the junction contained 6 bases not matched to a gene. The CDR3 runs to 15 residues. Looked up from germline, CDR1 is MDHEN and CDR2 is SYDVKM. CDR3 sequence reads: CASSPTSGSWNEQFF. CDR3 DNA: TGTGCCAGCAGTCCGACTAGCGGGAGTTGGAATGAGCAGTTCTTC.

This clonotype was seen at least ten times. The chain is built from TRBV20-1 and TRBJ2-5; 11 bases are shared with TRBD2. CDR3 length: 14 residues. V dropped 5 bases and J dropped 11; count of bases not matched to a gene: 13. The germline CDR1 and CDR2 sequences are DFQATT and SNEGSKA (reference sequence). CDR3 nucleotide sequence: TGCAGTGCTCCTACTACCGGGACTAGCGGTAATCAGTACTTC. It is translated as CSAPTTGTSGNQYF.

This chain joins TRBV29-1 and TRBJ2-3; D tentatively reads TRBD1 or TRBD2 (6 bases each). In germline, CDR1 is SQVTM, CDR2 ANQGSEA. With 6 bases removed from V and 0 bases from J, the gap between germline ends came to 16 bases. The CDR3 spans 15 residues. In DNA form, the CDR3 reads TGCAGCGTCGCGGGATTACAGGGTAGCACAGATACGCAGTATTTT. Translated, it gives CSVAGLQGSTDTQYF.

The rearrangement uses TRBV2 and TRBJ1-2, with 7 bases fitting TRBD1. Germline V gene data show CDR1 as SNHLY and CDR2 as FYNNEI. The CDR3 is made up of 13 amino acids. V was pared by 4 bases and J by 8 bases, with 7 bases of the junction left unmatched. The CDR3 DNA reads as TGTGCCAGCAGTGTCCAATTAGGGGGCGGCTACACCTTC. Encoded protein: CASSVQLGGGYTF. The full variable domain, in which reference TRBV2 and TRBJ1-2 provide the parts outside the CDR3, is EPEVTQTPSHQVTQMGQEVILRCVPISNHLYFYWYRQILGQKVEFLVSFYNNEISEKSEIFDDQFSVERPDGSNFTLKIRSTKLEDSAMYFCASSVQLGGGYTFGSGTRLTVV.

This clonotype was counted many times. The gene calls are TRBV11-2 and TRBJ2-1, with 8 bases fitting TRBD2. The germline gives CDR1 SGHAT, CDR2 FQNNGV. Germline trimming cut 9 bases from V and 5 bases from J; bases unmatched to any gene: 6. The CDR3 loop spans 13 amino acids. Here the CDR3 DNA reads TGTGCCAGTTTTAGCGGGAATGACAATGAGCAGTTCTTC. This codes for CASFSGNDNEQFF.

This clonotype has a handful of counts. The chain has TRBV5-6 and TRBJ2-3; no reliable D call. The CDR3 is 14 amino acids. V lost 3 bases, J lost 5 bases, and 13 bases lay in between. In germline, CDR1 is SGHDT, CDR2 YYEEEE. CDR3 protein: CASSSGLSGDTQYF. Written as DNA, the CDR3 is TGTGCCAGCAGCTCGGGTCTATCAGGAGATACGCAGTATTTT.

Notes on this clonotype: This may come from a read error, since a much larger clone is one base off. CDR3 sequence reads: CASSYPSRRTGVIDTDTQYF. Written as DNA, the CDR3 is TGTGCCAGCAGCTACCCCTCGAGACGCACAGGGGTTATAGACACAGATACGCAGTATTTT. The J gene is TRBJ2-3, the V gene TRBV11-2, with TRBD1 matching over 7 bases. Trimming at V came to 4 bases and at J to 2 bases, leaving 21 bases not matched to a gene. The CDR3 has 20 residues. Germline CDR1 reads SGHAT; CDR2 reads FQNNGV.

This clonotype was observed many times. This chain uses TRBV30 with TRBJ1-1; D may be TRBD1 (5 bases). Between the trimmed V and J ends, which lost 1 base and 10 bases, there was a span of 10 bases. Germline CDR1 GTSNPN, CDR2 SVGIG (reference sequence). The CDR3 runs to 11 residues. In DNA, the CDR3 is TGTGCCTGGAGTGGGGGGGGAAGAGCTTTCTTT. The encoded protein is CAWSGGGRAFF.

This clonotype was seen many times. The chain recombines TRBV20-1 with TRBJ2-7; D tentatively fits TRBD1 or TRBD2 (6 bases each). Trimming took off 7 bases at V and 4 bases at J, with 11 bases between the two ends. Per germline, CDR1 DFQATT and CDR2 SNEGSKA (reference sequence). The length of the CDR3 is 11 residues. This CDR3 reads CSGLGGYEQYF. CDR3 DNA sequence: TGCAGTGGGCTAGGGGGGTACGAGCAGTACTTC.

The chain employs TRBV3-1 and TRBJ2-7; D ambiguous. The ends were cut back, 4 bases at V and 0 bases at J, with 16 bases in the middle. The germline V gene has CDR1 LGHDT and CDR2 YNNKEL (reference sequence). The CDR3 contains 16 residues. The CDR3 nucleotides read TGTGCCAGCAGCCCCGTGGAGCAGGCCCACTCCTACGAGCAGTACTTC. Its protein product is CASSPVEQAHSYEQYF.

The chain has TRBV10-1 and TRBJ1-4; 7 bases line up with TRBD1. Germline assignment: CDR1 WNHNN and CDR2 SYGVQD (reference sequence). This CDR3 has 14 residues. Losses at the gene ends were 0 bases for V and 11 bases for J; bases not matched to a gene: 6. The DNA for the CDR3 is TGCGCCAGCAGTGAGTCCGGGACAGAAACTAAACTGTTTTTT. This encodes CASSESGTETKLFF.